The 22 T cell receptor beta chains reported below all come from one sample, sequenced in a study of cytomegalovirus exposure and HLA in healthy donors. PCR primers comprised 60 Vbeta and 13 Jbeta primers. Produced via immunoSEQ multiplex PCR; TCRdb's table is partial and in-frame only. Of 210,000 or so clones listed, 65% to 90% are singletons. Sequenced material: PBMCs. Receptors originate from a girl aged 10 to 17 in good health and CMV-seronegative.

This chain links TRBV20-1 with TRBJ2-3; D ambiguous. The V gene's germline CDR1 is DFQATT and CDR2 SNEGSKA (reference sequence). Trimming stripped 7 bases from V and 4 bases from J, with 6 bases between. The CDR3 is 10 amino acids. CDR3 loop: CSVYADTQYF. CDR3 bases: TGCAGTGTCTACGCAGATACGCAGTATTTT.

The V and J genes are TRBV6-1 and TRBJ1-5, with D tentatively TRBD1 (5 bases). V was clipped by 2 bases and J by 8 bases, with 13 bases between them. Germline V gene lookup returns CDR1 MNHNS and CDR2 SASEGT. CDR3 length equals 14 residues. The CDR3 loop reads CASSERGGVEPQHF. CDR3 DNA: TGTGCCAGCAGTGAAAGGGGCGGGGTTGAGCCCCAGCATTTT.

Written as DNA, the CDR3 is TGTGCCAGTGGACCACCGGGACAGGGGGCAAAGGGCTACACCTTC. This codes for CASGPPGQGAKGYTF. This chain uses TRBV19 with TRBJ1-2, with 12 nucleotides matching TRBD1. The J segment lost 8 bases and the V segment lost 8 bases, leaving 12 bases of the junction unmatched. CDR1 LNHDA and CDR2 SQIVND come from the germline V gene (reference sequence). The CDR3 spans 15 residues.

V gene TRBV2 combines with J gene TRBJ1-1; TRBD1 might be the D (6 bases). This CDR3 contains 14 residues. The germline V and J ends were trimmed by 6 bases and 1 base, with 12 bases remaining between them. In germline, CDR1 is SNHLY, CDR2 FYNNEI. The CDR3 nucleotides read TGTGCCAGCAGCGGACAGTGGAGGAACACTGAAGCTTTCTTT. This sequence encodes CASSGQWRNTEAFF.

The chain combines TRBV19 with TRBJ1-5, with 9 bases that match TRBD1. J gave up 4 bases and V 6 bases, and 7 bases lay outside the gene matches. The CDR3 runs to 15 residues. In germline, CDR1 is LNHDA, CDR2 SQIVND (reference sequence). This chain's CDR3 is CASRPGQGFNQPQHF. CDR3 nucleotide sequence: TGTGCCAGTAGGCCGGGACAGGGATTTAATCAGCCCCAGCATTTT.

DNA of the CDR3: TGTGCCAGCAGCCCTTTCATGACACTCCAGGGGGCCCGGACCGGGGAGCTGTTTTTT. This gives the protein CASSPFMTLQGARTGELFF. This chain uses TRBV11-2 with TRBJ2-2; TRBD1 agrees at 8 bases. The CDR3 is made up of 19 amino acids. Germline CDR1 reads SGHAT; CDR2 reads FQNNGV. Losses at the gene ends were 5 bases for V and 5 bases for J; bases not matched to a gene: 19.

The chain is built from TRBV4-2 and TRBJ2-3; perhaps TRBD2 as D (6 bases). V was shortened by 4 bases and J by 6 bases, with 11 bases between the two germline ends. Germline CDR1 LGHNA, CDR2 YNFKEQ. This CDR3 has 13 residues. The CDR3 sequence: CASSPQTRDTQYF. CDR3 coding DNA: TGTGCCAGCAGCCCACAGACTAGGGATACGCAGTATTTT.

The chain has TRBV5-4 and TRBJ2-7; 8 bases match TRBD2. V shed 2 bases and J 3 bases; nucleotides not matched to a gene: 4. This CDR3 is 14 amino acids long. Germline assignment: CDR1 SGHNT and CDR2 YYREEE (reference sequence). The CDR3 here is CASSFGRGDYEQYF. The CDR3 DNA reads as TGTGCCAGCAGCTTCGGGCGGGGGGACTACGAGCAGTACTTC.

The chain has TRBV6-1 and TRBJ1-5; TRBD1 is a possible D gene (5 bases). The CDR3 covers 15 residues. The V gene's germline CDR1 is MNHNS and CDR2 SASEGT. Deletions cut 4 bases from V and 2 bases from J, with 12 bases between. CDR3 DNA: TGTGCCAGCAGTGTGGGGGGAAGGGGCAATCAGCCCCAGCATTTT. It translates to CASSVGGRGNQPQHF.

This sequence joins TRBV6-6 and TRBJ1-3; unclear D gene. The V gene's germline CDR1 is MNHNY and CDR2 SVGAGI (reference sequence). The CDR3 length is 13 residues. V lost 6 bases to trimming and J lost 3 bases, with 9 bases between them. Here the CDR3 DNA reads TGTGCCAGCAGGACTGGAGTTGGAAACACCATATATTTT. Translation: CASRTGVGNTIYF.

The rearrangement joins TRBV13 to TRBJ1-1; D gene ambiguous. CDR3 length equals 13 residues. Trimming took 2 bases from V and 8 from J, leaving 12 bases between them. Germline loops: CDR1 PRHDT, CDR2 FYEKMQ (reference sequence). The CDR3: CASSLRRRPEAFF. CDR3 sequence (DNA): TGTGCCAGCAGCTTAAGGAGAAGGCCAGAAGCTTTCTTT. Full variable domain (outside the CDR3, taken from reference TRBV13 and TRBJ1-1): AAGVIQSPRHLIKEKRETATLKCYPIPRHDTVYWYQQGPGQDPQFLISFYEKMQSDKGSIPDRFSAQQFSDYHSELNMSSLELGDSALYFCASSLRRRPEAFFGQGTRLTVV.

The V gene is TRBV30, the J gene TRBJ2-1, with 12 bases aligning to TRBD2. V gave up 4 bases and J gave up 7 bases; unmatched junction bases: 14. CDR1 and CDR2 from the germline V gene are GTSNPN and SVGIG (reference sequence). The CDR3 has 17 residues. The CDR3 region is CAWTRSASGRVGNEQFF. The CDR3 DNA sequence: TGTGCCTGGACCAGGTCGGCTAGCGGGAGGGTGGGGAATGAGCAGTTCTTC.

The CDR3 region is CASSLTGLGGTEAFF. The CDR3 DNA reads TGCGCCAGCAGCTTGACCGGCCTCGGCGGCACTGAAGCTTTCTTT. The chain couples TRBV5-1 to TRBJ1-1; unclear D gene. This CDR3 spans 15 amino acids. The germline gives CDR1 SGHRS, CDR2 YFSETQ. Trimming stripped 1 base from V and 4 bases from J, with 14 bases between.

This chain links TRBV4-2 with TRBJ2-1, with D possibly TRBD1 on 7 matching bases. CDR1 LGHNA and CDR2 YNFKEQ come from the germline V gene. V was pared by 2 bases and J by 3 bases, with 11 bases between. CDR3 length: 15 amino acids. CDR3 DNA: TGTGCCAGCAGCCAACAGGGGGGACTCTACAATGAGCAGTTCTTC. It yields the protein CASSQQGGLYNEQFF.

The chain carries TRBV7-2 and TRBJ2-5; 10 bases map to TRBD2. Germline V gives CDR1 SGHTA, CDR2 FQGNSA. This CDR3 is 17 amino acids long. The trim removed 3 bases at V and 7 bases at J, leaving 14 bases unmatched. This CDR3 reads CASSFGLAEHRKMTQYF. The CDR3, as DNA: TGTGCCAGCAGCTTTGGACTAGCGGAGCACCGCAAGATGACCCAGTACTTC.

The rearrangement uses TRBV25-1 and TRBJ1-2; unclear D gene. Trimming removed 4 bases from V and 8 bases from J, with 11 bases in between. Germline loops: CDR1 MGHDK, CDR2 SYGVNS. The CDR3 loop spans 12 amino acids. The CDR3 DNA follows: TGTGCCAGCAGTGGCCGCGCGGGGGGCTACACCTTC. Residues: CASSGRAGGYTF.

The chain has TRBV7-8 and TRBJ1-5, with unresolved D. This CDR3 region has 16 residues. Germline CDR1 and CDR2: SGHVS and FQNEAQ. The germline V and J ends were trimmed by 1 base and 4 bases, with 14 bases remaining between them. The CDR3 region is CASSLGEWANNQPQHF. The CDR3, as DNA: TGTGCCAGCAGCTTAGGAGAGTGGGCCAATAATCAGCCCCAGCATTTT.

As to this clone: The conserved phenylalanine or tryptophan is not found at the CDR3 terminus, so this likely reflects a read error. The chain couples TRBV29-1 to TRBJ1-2; D remains ambiguous. CDR1 SQVTM and CDR2 ANQGSEA come from the germline V gene. The CDR3 covers 14 residues. With 2 bases removed from V and 2 bases from J, the gap between germline ends came to 12 bases. CDR3 sequence (DNA): TGCAGCGTTGAAAGGTCTACTGCCAACTATGGCTACACCCTC. It specifies CSVERSTANYGYTL.

V gene TRBV9 combines with J gene TRBJ2-3; TRBD2 agrees at 10 bases. This CDR3 has 14 residues. Germline V CDR1 and CDR2: SGDLS, YYNGEE. With 6 bases clipped from V and 6 bases from J, the junction kept 7 bases outside the gene matches. In nucleotides, the CDR3 is TGTGCCAGCACCCCAGCGGGGGGGTACGATACGCAGTATTTT. It yields the protein CASTPAGGYDTQYF.

This sequence joins TRBV7-9 and TRBJ2-7; tentatively, D is TRBD2 (6 bases). V lost 6 bases and J 4 bases, leaving 10 bases between the germline ends. CDR1 and CDR2 from the germline V gene are SEHNR and FQNEAQ (reference sequence). This CDR3 is 12 amino acids long. The CDR3, as DNA: TGTGCCAGCAGAGGACTATCTTACGAGCAGTACTTC. This codes for CASRGLSYEQYF.

This sequence joins TRBV7-9 and TRBJ1-2; TRBD1 matches at 9 bases. The CDR3 is made up of 14 amino acids. Germline CDR1 reads SEHNR; CDR2 reads FQNEAQ (reference sequence). V lost 5 bases to trimming and J lost 2 bases; unmatched junction nucleotides: 3. The CDR3 reads CASSRGQGNYGYTF. CDR3 nucleotides: TGTGCCAGCAGCCGAGGACAGGGGAACTATGGCTACACCTTC. Filled out from reference TRBV7-9 and TRBJ1-2, the complete variable domain reads DTGVSQNPRHKITKRGQNVTFRCDPISEHNRLYWYRQTLGQGPEFLTYFQNEAQLEKSRLLSDRFSAERPKGSFSTLEIQRTEQGDSAMYLCASSRGQGNYGYTFGSGTRLTVV.

Here the CDR3 DNA reads TGTGCCAGCAGCCAAGATAGGACAGGGGGCACTGAAGCTTTCTTT. It yields the protein CASSQDRTGGTEAFF. The rearrangement uses TRBV14 and TRBJ1-1; 10 bases match TRBD1. This CDR3 contains 15 residues. Germline assignment: CDR1 SGHDN and CDR2 FVKESK. The junction had 2 bases not matched to a gene; V was cut back by 0 bases and J by 4 bases.